The 27 T cell receptor beta chains given below trace back to one sample, sequenced in a study of CD8 T cells in cerebrospinal fluid in Alzheimer's disease. TCRdb re-called the 10x single-cell sequencing reads, yielding one record per CDR3 amino acid sequence without DNA. The clone table shows about 1,000 distinct CDR3 sequences, with the ten largest holding roughly 16%. Sequenced material: cerebrospinal fluid. Receptors were obtained from a human donor in good health.

Judged by frequency, this clonotype is medium-sized. V usage is TRBV5-1 and J usage is TRBJ2-7; TCRdb outputs TRBD2, but without DNA this stays unchecked. The CDR3 is 15 residues long. Germline CDR1 reads SGHRS; CDR2 reads YFSETQ. CDR3 sequence reads: CASSLNGEGGYEQYF.

The rearrangement joins TRBV12-3 or TRBV12-4 to TRBJ2-6. This CDR3 is 14 amino acids long. CDR3 loop: CASSLSSGANVLTF.

This clonotype ranks as medium-sized in terms of frequency. The chain combines TRBV6-5 with TRBJ1-1. The CDR3 is 14 amino acids. Germline CDR1 is MNHEY and CDR2 is SVGAGI. CDR3 residues: CASRLQPLNTEAFF.

This clonotype registers large by frequency. The chain couples TRBV14 to TRBJ2-2; as DNA is missing, the TRBD1 call by TCRdb cannot be tested. CDR1 and CDR2 from the germline V gene are SGHDN and FVKESK. The CDR3 totals 14 residues. The CDR3 sequence is CASSPPGTAGELFF.

This clonotype is identified as medium-sized from frequency. The genes are TRBV7-9 and TRBJ2-2; the D gene TCRdb calls, TRBD1, cannot be checked with no DNA. In germline, CDR1 is SEHNR, CDR2 FQNEAQ (reference sequence). The CDR3 contains 16 residues. The CDR3: CASSPYRGRHTGELFF. Together with reference TRBV7-9 and TRBJ2-2, the CDR3 gives the full variable domain: DTGVSQNPRHKITKRGQNVTFRCDPISEHNRLYWYRQTLGQGPEFLTYFQNEAQLEKSRLLSDRFSAERPKGSFSTLEIQRTEQGDSAMYLCASSPYRGRHTGELFFGEGSRLTVL.

Measured by frequency, this clonotype is medium-sized. V is TRBV6-2 or TRBV6-3 and J is TRBJ2-7; TCRdb outputs TRBD1, but without DNA this stays unchecked. Per the germline V gene, CDR1 is MNHEY and CDR2 is SVGEGT. The CDR3 consists of 15 residues. The CDR3 region is CASRHSGQAAGEQYF.

The chain employs TRBV4-1 and TRBJ1-5; the D gene TCRdb calls, TRBD1, cannot be checked with no DNA. The CDR3 extends over 15 amino acids. CDR1 and CDR2 from the germline V gene are MGHRA and YSYEKL. Here the CDR3 reads CASSHEPGDDQPQHF.

Frequency places this clonotype as medium-sized. The chain is built from TRBV20-1 and TRBJ1-2; TCRdb reports TRBD1, a call that lacks DNA to check it against. The CDR3 covers 17 residues. Germline V gene sequence: CDR1 DFQATT, CDR2 SNEGSKA (reference sequence). CDR3 protein: CSAPYTLPGQGGWGYTF.

The chain combines TRBV19 with TRBJ1-1. Looked up from germline, CDR1 is LNHDA and CDR2 is SQIVND (reference sequence). This CDR3 comprises 15 residues. This CDR3 is CASSIDSRQNLEAFF.

Judged by frequency, this clonotype is medium-sized (0.01 to 0.1%). The chain uses TRBV5-5 and TRBJ1-1. Per germline, CDR1 SGHKS and CDR2 YYEKEE (reference sequence). The CDR3 spans 13 residues. CDR3: CASSRWGNTEAFF.

This clonotype is classed as large by frequency. The chain combines TRBV7-3 with TRBJ2-1; TCRdb proposes TRBD2, but this gene call is untestable without DNA. This CDR3 comprises 13 residues. Germline-derived CDR1 and CDR2 are SGHTA and FQGTGA. The CDR3 sequence is CASSPTSSGEQFF.

This clonotype ranks as medium-sized in terms of frequency. This chain links TRBV29-1 with TRBJ2-1; the D gene TCRdb calls, TRBD2, cannot be checked with no DNA. Germline V lookup: CDR1 SQVTM, CDR2 ANQGSEA. This CDR3 is built from 13 residues. The CDR3 loop reads CSVGLAVDNEQFF.

By frequency, this clonotype is medium-sized. The V and J genes are TRBV3-1 and TRBJ1-6; TCRdb indicates TRBD1, and absent DNA this call remains unverified. Germline V gene lookup returns CDR1 LGHDT and CDR2 YNNKEL (reference sequence). The CDR3 runs to 17 residues. The CDR3 is CASSQDLGGRLRTPLHF.

Frequency places this clonotype as medium-sized. This rearrangement joins TRBV20-1 to TRBJ2-1; TCRdb designates TRBD2, a call that cannot be tested without DNA. Germline lookup yields CDR1 DFQATT and CDR2 SNEGSKA (reference sequence). The CDR3 consists of 20 residues. CDR3 region: CSAKTPTSGGTSGVYNEQFF.

In terms of frequency, this clonotype is medium-sized. This chain joins TRBV29-1 and TRBJ2-4; the TCRdb call, TRBD1, lacks DNA for checking. The CDR3 runs 14 residues. Germline assignment: CDR1 SQVTM and CDR2 ANQGSEA. The CDR3 reads CSALDSVAKNIQYF.

This clonotype is medium-sized by frequency. The J gene is TRBJ2-1, the V gene TRBV30; absent DNA, TCRdb's TRBD1 call cannot be checked. Germline CDR1 and CDR2: GTSNPN and SVGIG (reference sequence). This CDR3 has 14 residues. This CDR3 reads CAWSPGGAGNEQFF.

The V and J genes are TRBV21-1 and TRBJ1-5; TCRdb returns TRBD1, unconfirmable since there is no DNA. TRBV21-1 is an annotated pseudogene. This CDR3 is built from 16 residues. CDR3 loop: CASSTSRDRINQPQHF.

Judged by frequency, this clonotype is medium-sized. The chain couples TRBV6-1 to TRBJ2-1; TCRdb's D gene call, TRBD1, goes unchecked for lack of DNA. This CDR3 is 15 amino acids long. From germline, CDR1 is MNHNS and CDR2 SASEGT. This chain's CDR3 is CASSEGDRAYNEQFF.

This clonotype is labeled medium-sized based on frequency. This rearrangement joins TRBV18 to TRBJ2-3; lacking DNA, the TRBD1 call made by TCRdb goes unchecked. Germline V gene sequence: CDR1 KGHSH, CDR2 LQKENI. The CDR3 sequence is 11 residues long. The CDR3 sequence: CASSSPYTQYF. The full variable domain, with the rest looked up from reference TRBV18 and TRBJ2-3, is NAGVMQNPRHLVRRRGQEARLRCSPMKGHSHVYWYRQLPEEGLKFMVYLQKENIIDESGMPKERFSAEFPKEGPSILRIQQVVRGDSAAYFCASSSPYTQYFGPGTRLTVL.

This clonotype is deemed large by its frequency. The gene calls are TRBV6-5 and TRBJ2-7; the TRBD1 assignment by TCRdb is unverifiable without DNA. CDR1 is MNHEY, CDR2 SVGAGI, per germline. This CDR3 contains 13 residues. The CDR3 protein is CASRLGQGNEQYF.

Frequency places this clonotype as medium-sized. This chain connects TRBV9 to TRBJ1-6. The germline CDR1 and CDR2 sequences are SGDLS and YYNGEE. The length of the CDR3 is 14 residues. CDR3 region: CASSVRPVNSPLHF. Full variable domain (remainder filled in from reference TRBV9 and TRBJ1-6): DSGVTQTPKHLITATGQRVTLRCSPRSGDLSVYWYQQSLDQGLQFLIQYYNGEERAKGNILERFSAQQFPDLHSELNLSSLELGDSALYFCASSVRPVNSPLHFGNGTRLTVT.

This chain uses TRBV7-3 with TRBJ1-6; TCRdb names TRBD1, which stays unverified in the absence of DNA. This CDR3 contains 13 residues. The germline V gene encodes CDR1 SGHTA and CDR2 FQGTGA. CDR3 protein: CASSLGPNSPLHF.

This clonotype counts as medium-sized by frequency. The chain links TRBV7-9 to TRBJ2-7; the D call from TCRdb, TRBD1, cannot be confirmed without DNA. Per germline, CDR1 SEHNR and CDR2 FQNEAQ (reference sequence). The CDR3 is 18 residues long. This CDR3 is CASSSPLGGTGGTYEQYF. The full variable domain, its missing parts supplied by reference TRBV7-9 and TRBJ2-7, is DTGVSQNPRHKITKRGQNVTFRCDPISEHNRLYWYRQTLGQGPEFLTYFQNEAQLEKSRLLSDRFSAERPKGSFSTLEIQRTEQGDSAMYLCASSSPLGGTGGTYEQYFGPGTRLTVT.

This clonotype shows up as medium-sized by frequency. The V and J genes are TRBV6-6 and TRBJ2-3; TCRdb's D call of TRBD1 is untestable without DNA. The CDR3 has 16 residues. Germline V gene lookup returns CDR1 MNHNY and CDR2 SVGAGI (reference sequence). CDR3 loop: CASSFIGGGSTDTQYF.

According to its frequency, this clonotype is medium-sized. The genes are TRBV28 and TRBJ2-3; without DNA, the TCRdb call of TRBD2 cannot be checked. Germline V gene lookup returns CDR1 MDHEN and CDR2 SYDVKM. This CDR3 region has 19 residues. The CDR3: CASSSRLAGGPVRTDTQYF.

This clonotype counts as medium-sized (0.01 to 0.1%) by frequency. V and J are TRBV6-2 or TRBV6-3 and TRBJ2-5; the TCRdb D gene call, TRBD1, has no DNA to confirm it. The CDR3 runs to 15 residues. Germline lookup yields CDR1 MNHEY and CDR2 SVGEGT. This CDR3 is CASSYDSRGQETQYF.

Judged by frequency, this clonotype is medium-sized. The CDR3 sequence is CASSLGWTSADTQYF. The chain joins TRBV7-9 to TRBJ2-3. Germline-derived CDR1 and CDR2 are SEHNR and FQNEAQ (reference sequence). This CDR3 contains 15 residues.